The 24 T cell receptor beta chains listed next were all sequenced from one sample in a study of blood T cells in healthy people across ages. It was with a sample-barcoded 5' primer and a J-beta primer mix that a second PCR of roughly 7 to 12 cycles was run. TCRdb reprocessed the 5' RACE reads with MiXCR, giving one entry per CDR3 protein. The sample yields around 1,100,000 distinct CDR3 sequences, around two fifths seen once. Material for sequencing was blood. Source of these receptors: a man in his late teens or twenties in good health.

Notes on this clonotype: One junction end disagrees with the germline gene, perhaps due to a read error. The rearrangement links TRBV12-3 or TRBV12-4 to TRBJ2-3; the D gene is possibly TRBD1 (5 bases). The CDR3 contains 13 residues. CDR3 in DNA: TGTACCAGCCGCAGGGTAGCCACAGATGCGCAGTATTTT. Its translation is CTSRRVATDAQYF.

This clonotype was observed a handful of times. This chain connects TRBV7-9 to TRBJ1-2; a possible D gene is TRBD1 (5 bases). The germline V and J ends were trimmed by 2 bases and 7 bases, with 8 bases remaining between them. CDR3 length: 12 residues. Germline lookup yields CDR1 SEHNR and CDR2 FQNEAQ (reference sequence). The CDR3 DNA reads TGTGCCAGCAGCTTATTCCAGGGTGGCTACACCTTC. It codes for CASSLFQGGYTF. Using reference TRBV7-9 and TRBJ1-2 for the parts outside the CDR3, the full variable domain is DTGVSQNPRHKITKRGQNVTFRCDPISEHNRLYWYRQTLGQGPEFLTYFQNEAQLEKSRLLSDRFSAERPKGSFSTLEIQRTEQGDSAMYLCASSLFQGGYTFGSGTRLTVV.

This clonotype has a count of ten or more. The V gene is TRBV6-6, the J gene TRBJ2-1, with TRBD2 identical over 10 bases. Germline lookup yields CDR1 MNHNY and CDR2 SVGAGI (reference sequence). CDR3 length: 18 amino acids. With 6 bases clipped from V and 0 bases from J, the junction kept 11 bases outside the gene matches. The CDR3 reads CASSPTSGAPSSYNEQFF. The CDR3 DNA reads as TGTGCCAGCAGCCCCACTAGCGGGGCCCCCAGCTCCTACAATGAGCAGTTCTTC.

In its sample, this clonotype was seen a few times. The chain combines TRBV7-9 with TRBJ1-2; D unresolved. This CDR3 spans 15 amino acids. CDR1 is SEHNR and CDR2 is FQNEAQ in the germline V gene (reference sequence). Trimming pared 4 bases from V and 1 base from J, leaving 13 bases between. The CDR3 spells CASSSNPRGNYGYTF. The CDR3 nucleotides read TGTGCCAGCAGCTCCAATCCCCGTGGTAACTATGGCTACACCTTC.

The rearrangement joins TRBV5-1 to TRBJ2-1, with a possible D match to TRBD1 (5 bases). Per germline, CDR1 SGHRS and CDR2 YFSETQ. V lost 7 bases to trimming and J lost 3 bases, with 17 bases between them. CDR3 length: 15 residues. CDR3 in DNA: TGCGCCAGCGCGATCCAGGGTGGGGACTACAATGAGCAGTTCTTC. Translating it yields CASAIQGGDYNEQFF.

The chain employs TRBV20-1 and TRBJ2-1; possible D gene TRBD2, 6 bases. CDR3 length: 14 amino acids. V was cut by 6 bases and J by 10 bases, with 22 bases left in between. Germline CDR1 and CDR2: DFQATT and SNEGSKA (reference sequence). CDR3 nucleotides: TGCAGTGCCCGCGGGGCCCGTTTTCCCAACGAGCAGTTCTTC. Translated, it gives CSARGARFPNEQFF.

The chain uses TRBV30 and TRBJ1-3, with 7 bases that match TRBD1. This CDR3 region has 13 residues. Germline-derived CDR1 and CDR2 are GTSNPN and SVGIG (reference sequence). The junction had 7 bases not matched to a gene; V was cut back by 3 bases and J by 8 bases. The CDR3 region has the DNA TGTGCCTGGAGGCGGGGACAGCAAGACACCATATATTTT. Translating it yields CAWRRGQQDTIYF.

This chain links TRBV5-5 with TRBJ1-6; TRBD1 is a possible D gene (6 bases). V lost 4 bases and J 6 bases, leaving 20 bases between the germline ends. From germline, CDR1 is SGHKS and CDR2 YYEKEE (reference sequence). The CDR3 has 17 amino acids. The DNA of the CDR3 is TGTGCCAGCAGCGAAACCCCTTCGGACAGTACTAATTCACCCCTCCACTTT. Translated, it gives CASSETPSDSTNSPLHF.

This CDR3 is CASSLDAGMEGYYNEQYF. CDR3 sequence (DNA): TGTGCCAGCAGCTTAGACGCCGGGATGGAGGGATATTACAATGAGCAGTACTTC. The chain links TRBV7-2 to TRBJ2-5; perhaps TRBD2 as D (6 bases). CDR1 is SGHTA and CDR2 is FQGNSA in the germline V gene. The CDR3 length is 18 residues. Trimming pared 1 base from V and 11 bases from J, leaving 29 bases between.

This clonotype was counted ten times or more. The CDR3 here is CASSLSLGQSSYEQYF. CDR3 sequence (DNA): TGTGCCAGCAGCTTAAGTCTGGGACAGAGCTCCTACGAGCAGTACTTC. V is TRBV11-2 and J is TRBJ2-7; 7 positions agree with TRBD1. Trimming at V came to 2 bases and at J to 0 bases, leaving 7 bases not matched to a gene. This CDR3 region has 16 residues. Germline CDR1 SGHAT, CDR2 FQNNGV.

This clonotype was counted only a few times. The rearrangement uses TRBV7-9 and TRBJ1-4, with D possibly matching TRBD1 (5 bases). The CDR3 runs 12 residues. Trimming pared 6 bases from V and 8 bases from J, leaving 10 bases between. The germline gives CDR1 SEHNR, CDR2 FQNEAQ (reference sequence). The CDR3 here is CASRQVGEKLFF. DNA of the CDR3: TGTGCCAGCAGACAGGTTGGCGAAAAACTGTTTTTT.

About this clonotype: Germline is not matched at one junction end, which may reflect a read error. V and J are TRBV9 and TRBJ2-3; 8 positions match TRBD1. CDR3 length equals 15 residues. The germline gives CDR1 SGDLS, CDR2 YYNGEE. CDR3 in amino acids: CASSLTGVPTETQYF. Written as DNA, the CDR3 is TGTGCCAGCAGCTTGACAGGGGTCCCCACAGAGACGCAGTATTTT.

The table lists this clonotype with a count of one. V and J are TRBV21-1 and TRBJ1-1; the D call TRBD1 from the table was never checked on the DNA. TRBV21-1 has pseudogene status. There are 14 residues in the CDR3. The CDR3 loop is CASRPAGGRTEAFF. In DNA form, the CDR3 reads TGTGCCAGCAGACCGGCAGGGGGCCGGACTGAAGCTTTCTTT.

The chain carries TRBV5-1 and TRBJ2-1; 8 positions match TRBD2. From germline, CDR1 is SGHRS and CDR2 YFSETQ. The V segment lost 0 bases and the J segment 7 bases; nucleotides outside the gene matches: 9. The CDR3 covers 16 residues. The chain's CDR3 is CASSLGSPASGNEQFF. The CDR3 region has the DNA TGCGCCAGCAGCTTGGGGAGTCCGGCTAGCGGGAATGAGCAGTTCTTC.

Comments on this clonotype: One junction end disagrees with the germline gene, perhaps due to a read error. The chain has TRBV6-2 or TRBV6-3 and TRBJ2-1; 10 bases match TRBD1. This CDR3 comprises 15 residues. Germline V gives CDR1 MNHEY, CDR2 SVGEGT. In DNA, the CDR3 is TGTGCCAGCAGACGGCCGGGACAGGGGTTACATGAGCAGTCCTTC. Protein sequence: CASRRPGQGLHEQSF.

In this sample, this clonotype turned up once. The V call is TRBV11-2, the J call TRBJ2-5; TRBD2 agrees at 12 bases. This CDR3 is 17 amino acids long. The germline CDR1 and CDR2 sequences are SGHAT and FQNNGV. The ends lost 1 base at V and 4 bases at J; junction bases unmatched: 7. CDR3 coding DNA: TGTGCCAGCAGCTTAGGCCTAGCGGGAGGGCCGGGAGAGACCCAGTACTTC. As protein: CASSLGLAGGPGETQYF.

This clonotype was observed a few times. V and J are TRBV29-1 and TRBJ2-7; TRBD2 matches 7 bases. The ends lost 6 bases at V and 2 bases at J; junction bases unmatched: 1. The CDR3 loop spans 11 amino acids. The germline V gene has CDR1 SQVTM and CDR2 ANQGSEA. The CDR3 loop is CSVTSAYEQYF. CDR3 in DNA: TGCAGCGTAACTAGCGCCTACGAGCAGTACTTC.

This clonotype occurred a few times. CDR3 sequence (DNA): TGCAGCGTTGGATTAAACGCCGGGACACCTATGAACACTGAAGCTTTCTTT. It is translated as CSVGLNAGTPMNTEAFF. The chain carries TRBV29-1 and TRBJ1-1; TRBD1 is a possible D gene (6 bases). The CDR3 runs to 17 residues. Germline loops: CDR1 SQVTM, CDR2 ANQGSEA. V lost 4 bases and J 0 bases, leaving 21 bases between the germline ends.

As to this clonotype: One end of the junction fails to match germline, which may point to a read error. The rearrangement uses TRBV6-6 and TRBJ2-4; possible D gene TRBD1, 6 bases. Germline loops: CDR1 MNHNY, CDR2 SVGAGI (reference sequence). This CDR3 region has 14 residues. The CDR3 sequence is CASSDSSRGNIQYF. The CDR3 DNA is TGTGCCAGCAGTGACTCAAGCAGGGGAAACATTCAGTACTTC.

A few counts support this clonotype. The J gene is TRBJ2-7, the V gene TRBV4-3, with 10 bases lining up with TRBD2. The J call may be mistaken, given a closer DNA end match to TRBJ2-5. There are 16 residues in the CDR3. CDR1 is LGHNA, CDR2 YSLEER, per germline. CDR3 in DNA: TGCGCCAGCAGCCAAGACTTAGGGACTAGCGAGAAGACCCAGTACTTC. This encodes CASSQDLGTSEKTQYF.

The chain links TRBV4-3 to TRBJ1-4; 9 bases agree with TRBD1. Germline values: CDR1 LGHNA, CDR2 YSLEER. Germline trimming cut 5 bases from V and 7 bases from J; bases unmatched to any gene: 8. This CDR3 spans 15 amino acids. In DNA, the CDR3 is TGCGCCAGCAGCTCAGACAGGGGGGGAAGTGAAAAACTGTTTTTT. Translated, it gives CASSSDRGGSEKLFF.

The V gene is TRBV20-1, the J gene TRBJ2-4, with D unresolved. This CDR3 has 14 residues. Looked up from germline, CDR1 is DFQATT and CDR2 is SNEGSKA (reference sequence). The V end lost 0 bases, the J end lost 6 bases, and 12 bases lay between the germline ends. CDR3 in amino acids: CSARDQGLGNIQYF. The CDR3 DNA reads TGCAGTGCTAGAGATCAAGGGCTAGGAAACATTCAGTACTTC.

J is TRBJ1-5 and V is TRBV7-8; D not certain. V lost 4 bases and J lost 3, with 22 bases in between. Per germline, CDR1 SGHVS and CDR2 FQNEAQ. The CDR3 sequence is 18 residues long. DNA for the CDR3: TGTGCCAGCAGCTCGAGGACCCTGGCCTCTCCTTTCAATCAGCCCCAGCATTTT. As protein: CASSSRTLASPFNQPQHF.

This clonotype was recorded a few times. The chain links TRBV20-1 to TRBJ1-2; the match to TRBD1 covers 7 bases. Germline values: CDR1 DFQATT, CDR2 SNEGSKA (reference sequence). The CDR3 spans 13 residues. J gave up 12 bases and V 0 bases, and 10 bases lay outside the gene matches. The CDR3 DNA reads TGCAGTGCTAGAGATCTTCGCAGGGGGATCGACACCTTC. Its protein is CSARDLRRGIDTF.